The source of this T cell receptor (beta chain) is a study of blood T cell repertoires in COVID-19. The data were produced by immunoSEQ multiplex PCR, yet TCRdb's version contains in-frame clones alone and is incomplete. The sample records some 95,000 clones, roughly 87% being singletons. This sequence was found in a man between 65 and 85 years old with acute or convalescent COVID-19. Sequenced material: peripheral blood.

CDR3 sequence reads: CASSGTGWQTEAFF. CDR3 bases: TGCGCCAGCAGCGGTACAGGATGGCAAACTGAAGCTTTCTTT. The chain employs TRBV5-1 and TRBJ1-1; D is possibly TRBD1 (5 bases). The V end was cut by 4 bases, the J end by 5 bases, with 15 bases between. The CDR3 covers 14 residues. CDR1 is SGHRS and CDR2 is YFSETQ in the germline V gene.